This TCR beta chain was sequenced in a study of T cell changes during pregnancy in multiple sclerosis. V lost 5 bases and J lost 5; bases outside the gene matches: 9. From germline, CDR1 is MDHEN and CDR2 SYDVKM. The CDR3 has 17 residues. Sequencing used immunoSEQ multiplex PCR; TCRdb keeps in-frame clones, though not all of them. The table records more than 65,000 clones, more than 85% of them present only once. The specimen comprised peripheral blood, sampled in the first trimester of pregnancy. The rearrangement links TRBV28 to TRBJ2-5; 15 bases are a match to TRBD2. The TCR originated in a female donor with multiple sclerosis, enrolled in a pregnancy study. The CDR3 region has the DNA TGTGCCAGCAGTCGCACGGGACTAGCGGGAGGCGGTGAGACCCAGTACTTC. This sequence encodes CASSRTGLAGGGETQYF.